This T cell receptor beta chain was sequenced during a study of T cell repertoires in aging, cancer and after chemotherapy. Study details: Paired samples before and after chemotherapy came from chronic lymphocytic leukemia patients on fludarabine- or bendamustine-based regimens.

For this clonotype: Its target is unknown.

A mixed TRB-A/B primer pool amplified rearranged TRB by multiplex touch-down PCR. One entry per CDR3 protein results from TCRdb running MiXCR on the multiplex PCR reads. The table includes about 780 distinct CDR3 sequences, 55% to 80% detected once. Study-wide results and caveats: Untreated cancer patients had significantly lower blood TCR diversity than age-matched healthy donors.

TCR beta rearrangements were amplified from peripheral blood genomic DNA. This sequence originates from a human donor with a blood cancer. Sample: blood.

The CDR3 here is CASSPGTGGYGKLFF. CDR3 in DNA: TGTGCCAGCAGTCCGGGGACAGGGGGCTATGGAAAACTGTTTTTT. V and J are TRBV12-3 or TRBV12-4 and TRBJ1-4; TRBD1 aligns across 12 bases. The CDR3 extends over 15 amino acids. The trim removed 5 bases at V and 10 bases at J, leaving 8 bases unmatched.